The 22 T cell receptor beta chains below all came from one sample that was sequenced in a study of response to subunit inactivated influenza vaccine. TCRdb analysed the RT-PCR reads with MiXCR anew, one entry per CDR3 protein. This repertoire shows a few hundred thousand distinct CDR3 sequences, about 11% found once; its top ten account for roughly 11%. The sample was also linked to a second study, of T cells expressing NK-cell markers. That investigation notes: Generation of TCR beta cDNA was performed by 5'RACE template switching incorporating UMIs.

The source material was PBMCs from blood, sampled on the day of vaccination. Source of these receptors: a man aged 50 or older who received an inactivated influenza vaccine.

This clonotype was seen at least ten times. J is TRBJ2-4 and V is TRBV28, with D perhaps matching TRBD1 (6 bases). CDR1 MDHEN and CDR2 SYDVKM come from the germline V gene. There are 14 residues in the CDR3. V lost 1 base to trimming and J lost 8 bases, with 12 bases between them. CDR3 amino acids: CASSLLGQGDIQYF. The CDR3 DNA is TGTGCCAGCAGTTTATTGGGACAAGGAGACATTCAGTACTTC.

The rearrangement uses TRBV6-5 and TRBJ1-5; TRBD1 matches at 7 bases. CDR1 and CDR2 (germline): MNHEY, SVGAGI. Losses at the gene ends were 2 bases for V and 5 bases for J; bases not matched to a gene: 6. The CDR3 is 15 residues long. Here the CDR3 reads CASSYGTEPHQPQHF. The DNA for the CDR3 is TGTGCCAGCAGTTACGGGACAGAGCCTCATCAGCCCCAGCATTTT.

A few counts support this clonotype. Here the CDR3 reads CASSQDHGGMEPQHF. Here the CDR3 DNA reads TGCGCCAGCAGCCAAGATCACGGGGGGATGGAGCCCCAGCATTTT. V and J are TRBV4-3 and TRBJ1-5, with a tentative D call TRBD1 (5 bases). Germline CDR1 LGHNA, CDR2 YSLEER. The V and J ends lost 0 bases and 8 bases respectively, with 14 bases between them. This CDR3 is 15 amino acids long.

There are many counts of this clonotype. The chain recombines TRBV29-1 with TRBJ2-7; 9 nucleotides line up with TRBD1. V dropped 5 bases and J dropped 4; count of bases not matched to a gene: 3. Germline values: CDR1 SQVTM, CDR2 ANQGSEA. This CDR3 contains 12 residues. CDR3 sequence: CSVLGTGYEQYF. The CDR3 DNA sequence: TGCAGCGTTCTCGGGACAGGGTACGAGCAGTACTTC.

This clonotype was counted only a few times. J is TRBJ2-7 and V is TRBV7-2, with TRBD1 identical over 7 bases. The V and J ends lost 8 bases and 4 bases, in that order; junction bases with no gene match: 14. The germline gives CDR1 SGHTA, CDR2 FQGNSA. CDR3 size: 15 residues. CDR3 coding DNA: TGTGCCAGCCGCCAAAGTCGGGACAGCGGTTACGAGCAGTACTTC. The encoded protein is CASRQSRDSGYEQYF.

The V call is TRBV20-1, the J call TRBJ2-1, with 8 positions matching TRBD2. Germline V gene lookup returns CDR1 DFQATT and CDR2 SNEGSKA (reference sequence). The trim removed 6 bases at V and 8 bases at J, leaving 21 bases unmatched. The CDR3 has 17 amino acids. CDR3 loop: CSAGFRTSSPMTDEQFF. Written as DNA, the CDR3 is TGCAGTGCGGGGTTTCGGACTAGCTCCCCTATGACCGATGAGCAGTTCTTC.

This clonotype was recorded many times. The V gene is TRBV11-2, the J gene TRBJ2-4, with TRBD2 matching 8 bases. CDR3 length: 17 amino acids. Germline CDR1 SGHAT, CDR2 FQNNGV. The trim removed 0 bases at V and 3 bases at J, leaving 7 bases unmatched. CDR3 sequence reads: CASSLEPAGVGKNIQYF. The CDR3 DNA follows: TGTGCCAGCAGCTTAGAGCCAGCGGGGGTGGGCAAAAACATTCAGTACTTC.

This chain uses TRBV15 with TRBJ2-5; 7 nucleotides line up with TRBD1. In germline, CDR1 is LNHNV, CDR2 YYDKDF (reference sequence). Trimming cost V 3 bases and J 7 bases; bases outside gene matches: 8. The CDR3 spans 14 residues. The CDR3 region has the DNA TGTGCCACCAGCAGGGACAGGCAGATTCGGACCCAGTACTTC. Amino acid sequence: CATSRDRQIRTQYF.

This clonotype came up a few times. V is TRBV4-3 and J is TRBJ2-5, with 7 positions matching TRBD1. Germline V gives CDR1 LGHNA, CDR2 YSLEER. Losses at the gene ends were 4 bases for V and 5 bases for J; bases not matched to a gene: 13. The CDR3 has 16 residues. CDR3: CASSPRGGRGWETQYF. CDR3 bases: TGCGCCAGCAGCCCCAGAGGGGGCAGGGGTTGGGAGACCCAGTACTTC.

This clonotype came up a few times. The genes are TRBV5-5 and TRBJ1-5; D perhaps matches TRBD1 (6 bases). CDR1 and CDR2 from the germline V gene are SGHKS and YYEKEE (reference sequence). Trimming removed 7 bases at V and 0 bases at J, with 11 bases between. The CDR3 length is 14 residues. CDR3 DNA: TGTGCCAGCGGCGAGGGGGATAGCAATCAGCCCCAGCATTTT. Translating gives CASGEGDSNQPQHF.

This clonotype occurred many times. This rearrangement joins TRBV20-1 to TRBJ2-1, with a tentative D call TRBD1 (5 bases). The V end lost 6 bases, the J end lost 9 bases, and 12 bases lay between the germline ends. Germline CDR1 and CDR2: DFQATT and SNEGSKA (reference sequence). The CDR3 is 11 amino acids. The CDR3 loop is CSAIGVGEQFF. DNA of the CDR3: TGCAGTGCCATAGGGGTTGGTGAGCAGTTCTTC.

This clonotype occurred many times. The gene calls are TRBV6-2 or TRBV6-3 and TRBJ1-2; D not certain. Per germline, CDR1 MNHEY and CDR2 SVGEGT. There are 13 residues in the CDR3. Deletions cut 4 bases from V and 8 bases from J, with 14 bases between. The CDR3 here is CASSLGRINGYTF. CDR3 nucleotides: TGTGCCAGCAGTTTGGGTAGAATAAACGGCTACACCTTC.

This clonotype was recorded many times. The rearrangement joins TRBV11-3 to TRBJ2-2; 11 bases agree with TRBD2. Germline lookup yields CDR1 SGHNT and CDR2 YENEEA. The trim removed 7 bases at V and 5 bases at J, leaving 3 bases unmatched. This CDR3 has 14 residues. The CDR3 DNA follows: TGTGCCAGCACCCTAGCGGGAGGAACCGGGGAGCTGTTTTTT. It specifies CASTLAGGTGELFF.

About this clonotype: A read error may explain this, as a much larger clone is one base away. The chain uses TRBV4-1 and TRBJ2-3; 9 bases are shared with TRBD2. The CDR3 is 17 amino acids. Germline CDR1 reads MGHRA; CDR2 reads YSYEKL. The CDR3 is CASSQEGGGASTDTQCF. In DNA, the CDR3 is TGCGCCAGCAGCCAAGAAGGCGGGGGGGCTAGCACAGATACGCAGTGTTTT.

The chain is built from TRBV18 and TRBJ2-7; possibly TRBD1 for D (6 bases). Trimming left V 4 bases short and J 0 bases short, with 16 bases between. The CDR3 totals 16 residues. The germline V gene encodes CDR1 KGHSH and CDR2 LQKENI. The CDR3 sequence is CASSRNRVPSSYEQYF. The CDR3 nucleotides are TGTGCCAGCTCACGAAACAGGGTACCCTCCTCCTACGAGCAGTACTTC. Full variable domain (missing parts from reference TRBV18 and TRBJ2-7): NAGVMQNPRHLVRRRGQEARLRCSPMKGHSHVYWYRQLPEEGLKFMVYLQKENIIDESGMPKERFSAEFPKEGPSILRIQQVVRGDSAAYFCASSRNRVPSSYEQYFGPGTRLTVT.

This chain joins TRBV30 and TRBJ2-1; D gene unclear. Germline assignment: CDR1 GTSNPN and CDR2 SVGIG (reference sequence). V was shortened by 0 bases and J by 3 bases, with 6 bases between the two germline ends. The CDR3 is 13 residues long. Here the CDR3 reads CAWSVLNYNEQFF. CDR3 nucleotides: TGTGCCTGGAGTGTTTTAAACTACAATGAGCAGTTCTTC.

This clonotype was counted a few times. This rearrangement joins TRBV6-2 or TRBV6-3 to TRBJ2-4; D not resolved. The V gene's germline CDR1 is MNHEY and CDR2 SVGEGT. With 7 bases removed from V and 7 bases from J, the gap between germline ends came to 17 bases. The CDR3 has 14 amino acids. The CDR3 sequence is CASTPLNGPNIQYF. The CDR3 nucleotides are TGTGCCAGCACCCCTCTTAACGGACCGAACATTCAGTACTTC.

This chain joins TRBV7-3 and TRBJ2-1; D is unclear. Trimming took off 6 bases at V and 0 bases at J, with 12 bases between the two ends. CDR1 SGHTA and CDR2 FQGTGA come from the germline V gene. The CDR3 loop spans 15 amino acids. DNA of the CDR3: TGTGCCAGCAGAGACACACCGAGCTCCTACAATGAGCAGTTCTTC. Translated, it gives CASRDTPSSYNEQFF.

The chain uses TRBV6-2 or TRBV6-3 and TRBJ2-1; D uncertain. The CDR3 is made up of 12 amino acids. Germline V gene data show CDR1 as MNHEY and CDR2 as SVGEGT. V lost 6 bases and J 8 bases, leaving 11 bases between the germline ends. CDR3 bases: TGTGCCAGCAGCCCCCGTTCCCATGAGCAGTTCTTC. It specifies CASSPRSHEQFF.

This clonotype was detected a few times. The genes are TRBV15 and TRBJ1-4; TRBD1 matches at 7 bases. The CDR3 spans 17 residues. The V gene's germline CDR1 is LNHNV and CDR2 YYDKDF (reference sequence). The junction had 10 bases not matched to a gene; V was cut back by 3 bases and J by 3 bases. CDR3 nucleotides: TGTGCCACCAGCAGGAGAGGAGGGGGCATCGCTAATGAAAAACTGTTTTTT. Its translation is CATSRRGGGIANEKLFF.

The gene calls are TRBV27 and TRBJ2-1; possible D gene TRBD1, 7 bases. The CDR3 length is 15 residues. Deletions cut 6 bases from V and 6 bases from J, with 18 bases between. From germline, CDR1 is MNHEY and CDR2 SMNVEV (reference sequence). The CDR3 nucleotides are TGTGCCAGCAGGCTTAAACAGGGGAGGAGCAATGAGCAGTTCTTC. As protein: CASRLKQGRSNEQFF.

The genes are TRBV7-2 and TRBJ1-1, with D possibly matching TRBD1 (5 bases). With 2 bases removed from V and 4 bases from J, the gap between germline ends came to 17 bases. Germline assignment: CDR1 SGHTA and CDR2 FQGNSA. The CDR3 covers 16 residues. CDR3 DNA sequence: TGTGCCAGCAGCTTACGACCCAGTCAGGGTGGCACTGAAGCTTTCTTT. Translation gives CASSLRPSQGGTEAFF.